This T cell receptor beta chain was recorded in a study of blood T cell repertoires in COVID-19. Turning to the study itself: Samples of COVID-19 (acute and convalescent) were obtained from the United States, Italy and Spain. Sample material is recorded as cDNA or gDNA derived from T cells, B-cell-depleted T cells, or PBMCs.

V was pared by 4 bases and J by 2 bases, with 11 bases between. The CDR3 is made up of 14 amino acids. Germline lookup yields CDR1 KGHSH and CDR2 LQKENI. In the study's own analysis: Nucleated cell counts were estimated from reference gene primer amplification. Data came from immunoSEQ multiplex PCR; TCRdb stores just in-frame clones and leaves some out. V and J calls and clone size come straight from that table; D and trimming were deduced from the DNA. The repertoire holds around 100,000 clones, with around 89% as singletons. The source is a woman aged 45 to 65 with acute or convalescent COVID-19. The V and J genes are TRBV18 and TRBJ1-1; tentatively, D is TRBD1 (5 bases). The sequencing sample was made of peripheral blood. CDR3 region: CASSLYDSNTEAFF. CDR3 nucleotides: TGTGCCAGCTCACTGTACGACAGCAACACTGAAGCTTTCTTT. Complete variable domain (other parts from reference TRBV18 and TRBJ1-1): NAGVMQNPRHLVRRRGQEARLRCSPMKGHSHVYWYRQLPEEGLKFMVYLQKENIIDESGMPKERFSAEFPKEGPSILRIQQVVRGDSAAYFCASSLYDSNTEAFFGQGTRLTVV.